This T cell receptor beta chain emerged from a study of cytomegalovirus exposure and HLA in healthy donors. Study findings and constraints: A missense variant in DCLRE1C was later tied to TCR beta V- and J-gene trimming. Highly shared sequence variants in one cluster were likely a sequencing artifact.

In this sample, this clone turned up a few times. Its antigen is still unknown. This CDR3 region has 14 residues. Between the trimmed V and J ends, which lost 4 bases and 8 bases, there was a span of 14 bases. Germline-derived CDR1 and CDR2 are LNHDA and SQIVND (reference sequence). Primers for the PCR totalled 60 Vbeta and 13 Jbeta. The method was immunoSEQ multiplex PCR; TCRdb's version includes in-frame clones alone and lacks a portion of them. The sample comprises about 120,000 clones, about four fifths of which are singletons, and 7.5% to 9% rests with the top ten. Sequenced sample: PBMCs. The chain links TRBV19 to TRBJ1-4; D unclear. This receptor was taken from a female donor in good health and CMV-seropositive. CDR3 nucleotide sequence: TGTGCCAGTAGTACCTACGGAGAAGTGGAAAAACTGTTTTTT. It codes for CASSTYGEVEKLFF. Full variable domain (outside the CDR3, taken from reference TRBV19 and TRBJ1-4): DGGITQSPKYLFRKEGQNVTLSCEQNLNHDAMYWYRQDPGQGLRLIYYSQIVNDFQKGDIAEGYSVSREKKESFPLTVTSAQKNPTAFYLCASSTYGEVEKLFFGSGTQLSVL.